The subject of this entry is one T cell receptor (beta chain). Its antigen is unidentified. This specimen comes from a study of T cell repertoires in cytomegalovirus infection. Study-level background: Recently identified HLA-C-restricted CMV epitopes and well-studied HLA-B-restricted CMV epitopes were used by the study. Public TCR beta signature analysis indicated the presence of both CMV infection and matching HLA type. Study-level results: Predominance within the ex vivo response was attributable to HLA-C-restricted CMV-specific TCR beta clonotypes. Summed frequency of shared TCR beta families picked out CMV carriers who also had the relevant HLA.

One entry per CDR3 protein results from TCRdb running MiXCR on the reads. The sample has roughly 800,000 distinct CDR3 sequences; 25% to 30% are singletons. The CDR3 contains 16 residues. Per the germline V gene, CDR1 is MNHEY and CDR2 is SMNVEV (reference sequence). The ends were cut back, 6 bases at V and 0 bases at J, with 14 bases in the middle. The sample in question was cultured CD8+ T cells from PBMCs, obtained from culture after CMV antigen stimulation. The chain uses TRBV27 and TRBJ1-4; D remains unclear. This TCR came from a human donor in good health (CMV status not recorded). Some clones in this sample may be carry-over from other donors' samples. DNA of the CDR3: TGTGCCAGCAGCCGCGGGCCACATGCAACTAATGAAAAACTGTTTTTT. Its protein is CASSRGPHATNEKLFF.